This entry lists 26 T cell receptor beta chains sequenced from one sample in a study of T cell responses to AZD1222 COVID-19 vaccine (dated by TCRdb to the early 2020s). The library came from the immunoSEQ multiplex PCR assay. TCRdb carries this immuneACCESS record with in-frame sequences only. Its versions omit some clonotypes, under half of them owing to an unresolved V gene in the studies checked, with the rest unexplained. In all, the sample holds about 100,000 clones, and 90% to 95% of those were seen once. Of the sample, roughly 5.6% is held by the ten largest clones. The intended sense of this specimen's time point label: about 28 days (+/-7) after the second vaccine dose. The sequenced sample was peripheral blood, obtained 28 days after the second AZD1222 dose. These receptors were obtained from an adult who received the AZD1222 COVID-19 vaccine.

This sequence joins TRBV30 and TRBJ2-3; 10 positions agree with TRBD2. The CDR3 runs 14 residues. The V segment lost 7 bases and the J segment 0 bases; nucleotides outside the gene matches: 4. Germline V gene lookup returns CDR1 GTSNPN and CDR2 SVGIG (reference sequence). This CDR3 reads CASETSGSTDTQYF. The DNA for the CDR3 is TGTGCCTCGGAGACTAGCGGGAGCACAGATACGCAGTATTTT.

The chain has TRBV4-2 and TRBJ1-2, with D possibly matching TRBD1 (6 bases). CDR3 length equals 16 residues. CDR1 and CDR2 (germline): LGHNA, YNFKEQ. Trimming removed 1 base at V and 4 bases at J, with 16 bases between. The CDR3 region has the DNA TGTGCCAGCAGCCAAGGACGCCGGGACACCTCCTATGGCTACACCTTC. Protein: CASSQGRRDTSYGYTF.

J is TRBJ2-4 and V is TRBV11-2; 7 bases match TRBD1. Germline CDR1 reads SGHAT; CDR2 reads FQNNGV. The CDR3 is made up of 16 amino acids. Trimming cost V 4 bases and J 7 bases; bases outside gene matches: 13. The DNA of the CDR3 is TGTGCCAGCAGCTCGAGACAGGGAGACTGGAGGAACATTCAGTACTTC. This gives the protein CASSSRQGDWRNIQYF.

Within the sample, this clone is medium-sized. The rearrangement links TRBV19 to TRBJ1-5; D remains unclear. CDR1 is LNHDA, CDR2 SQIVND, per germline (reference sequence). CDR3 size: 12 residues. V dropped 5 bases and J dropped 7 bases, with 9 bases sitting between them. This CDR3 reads CASSVPLQPQHF. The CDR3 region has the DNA TGTGCCAGTAGTGTTCCCCTCCAGCCCCAGCATTTT.

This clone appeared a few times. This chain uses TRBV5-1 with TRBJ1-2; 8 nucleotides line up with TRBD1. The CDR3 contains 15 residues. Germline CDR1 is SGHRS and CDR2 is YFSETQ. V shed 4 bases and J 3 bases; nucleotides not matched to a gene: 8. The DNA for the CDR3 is TGCGCCAGCAGCGATACCTACAGGGGGGACTATGGCTACACCTTC. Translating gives CASSDTYRGDYGYTF.

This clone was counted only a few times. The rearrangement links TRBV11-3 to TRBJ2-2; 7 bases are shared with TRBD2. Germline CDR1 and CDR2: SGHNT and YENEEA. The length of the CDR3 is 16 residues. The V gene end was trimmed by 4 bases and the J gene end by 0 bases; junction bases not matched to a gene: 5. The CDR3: CASSYLGGANTGELFF. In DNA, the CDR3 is TGTGCCAGCAGCTATCTTGGGGGGGCGAACACCGGGGAGCTGTTTTTT.

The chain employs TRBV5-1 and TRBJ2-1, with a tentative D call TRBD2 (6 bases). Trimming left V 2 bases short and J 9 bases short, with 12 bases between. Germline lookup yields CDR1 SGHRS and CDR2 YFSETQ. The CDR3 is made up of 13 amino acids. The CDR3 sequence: CASSFPTGGEQFF. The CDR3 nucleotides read TGCGCCAGCAGCTTCCCCACCGGGGGTGAGCAGTTCTTC.

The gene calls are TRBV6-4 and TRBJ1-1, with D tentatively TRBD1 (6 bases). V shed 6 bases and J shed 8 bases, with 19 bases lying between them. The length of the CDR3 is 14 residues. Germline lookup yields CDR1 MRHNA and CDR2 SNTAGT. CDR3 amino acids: CASSRTRTALEAFF. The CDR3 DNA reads TGTGCCAGCAGCCGGACTAGGACAGCCTTAGAAGCTTTCTTT.

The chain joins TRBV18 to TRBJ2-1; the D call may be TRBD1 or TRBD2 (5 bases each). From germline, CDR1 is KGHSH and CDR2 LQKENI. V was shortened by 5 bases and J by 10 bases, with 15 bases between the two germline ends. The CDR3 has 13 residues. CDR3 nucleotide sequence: TGTGCCAGCTCAACCCTCCGGGACCGCGAGCAGTTCTTC. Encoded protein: CASSTLRDREQFF.

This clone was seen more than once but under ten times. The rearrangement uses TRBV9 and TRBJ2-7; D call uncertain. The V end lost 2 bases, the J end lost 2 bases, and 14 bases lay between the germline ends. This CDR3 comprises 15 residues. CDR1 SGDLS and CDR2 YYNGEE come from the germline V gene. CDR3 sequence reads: CASSVDPQVAYEQYF. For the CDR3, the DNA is TGTGCCAGCAGCGTGGATCCCCAGGTCGCCTACGAGCAGTACTTC.

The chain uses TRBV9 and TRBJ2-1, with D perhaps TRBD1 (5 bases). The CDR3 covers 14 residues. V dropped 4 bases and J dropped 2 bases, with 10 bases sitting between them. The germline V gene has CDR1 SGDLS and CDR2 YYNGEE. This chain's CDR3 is CASSTQTAYNEQFF. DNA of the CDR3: TGTGCCAGCAGCACCCAGACAGCCTACAATGAGCAGTTCTTC.

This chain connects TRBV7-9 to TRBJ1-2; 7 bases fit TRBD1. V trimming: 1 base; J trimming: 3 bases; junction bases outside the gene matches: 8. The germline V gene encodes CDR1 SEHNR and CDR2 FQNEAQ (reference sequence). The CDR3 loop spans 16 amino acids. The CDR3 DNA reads TGTGCCAGCAGCTTAGTTACGAGGGGGCGTGACTATGGCTACACCTTC. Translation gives CASSLVTRGRDYGYTF.

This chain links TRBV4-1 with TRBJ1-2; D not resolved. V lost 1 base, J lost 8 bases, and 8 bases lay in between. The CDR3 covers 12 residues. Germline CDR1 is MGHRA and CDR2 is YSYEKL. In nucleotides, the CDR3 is TGCGCCAGCAGCCAAGTTGGCCTGGGCTACACCTTC. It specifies CASSQVGLGYTF.

This CDR3 reads CASRAGSMRTEAFF. Written as DNA, the CDR3 is TGTGCCAGCAGGGCAGGGTCAATGAGAACTGAAGCTTTCTTT. V and J are TRBV28 and TRBJ1-1; D is perhaps TRBD1 (5 bases). Germline V CDR1 and CDR2: MDHEN, SYDVKM. V was pared by 6 bases and J by 5 bases, with 16 bases between. CDR3 length: 14 residues.

The chain's CDR3 is CASSLRALHQEQFF. The CDR3 nucleotides are TGTGCCAGCAGCTTACGCGCTCTACATCAGGAGCAGTTCTTC. V usage is TRBV11-2 and J usage is TRBJ2-1; D gene unclear. Germline loops: CDR1 SGHAT, CDR2 FQNNGV. With 2 bases removed from V and 10 bases from J, the gap between germline ends came to 15 bases. The CDR3 consists of 14 residues.

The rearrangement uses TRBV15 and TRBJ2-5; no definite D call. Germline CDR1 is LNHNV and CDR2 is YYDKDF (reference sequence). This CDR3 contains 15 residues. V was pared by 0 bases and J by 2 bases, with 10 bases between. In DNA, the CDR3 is TGTGCCACCAGCAGAGATCGGCTGGGGCAAGAGACCCAGTACTTC. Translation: CATSRDRLGQETQYF.

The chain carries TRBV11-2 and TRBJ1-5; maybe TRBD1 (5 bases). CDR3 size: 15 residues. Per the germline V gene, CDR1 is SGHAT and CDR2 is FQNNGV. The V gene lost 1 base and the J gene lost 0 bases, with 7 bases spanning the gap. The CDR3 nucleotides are TGTGCCAGCAGCTTAGGGGGGAATAGCAATCAGCCCCAGCATTTT. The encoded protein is CASSLGGNSNQPQHF.

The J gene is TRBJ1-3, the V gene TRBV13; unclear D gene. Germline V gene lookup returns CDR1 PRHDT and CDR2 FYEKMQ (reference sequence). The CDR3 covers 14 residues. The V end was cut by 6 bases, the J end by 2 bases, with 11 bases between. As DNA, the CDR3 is TGTGCCAGCAGGTGGGGAGTTACTGGAAACACCATATATTTT. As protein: CASRWGVTGNTIYF.

CDR3 region: CASSIATITGELFF. The CDR3 bases are TGTGCCAGTAGTATCGCGACAATCACCGGGGAGCTGTTTTTT. The chain carries TRBV19 and TRBJ2-2, with D hard to call. V was shortened by 3 bases and J by 4 bases, with 9 bases between the two germline ends. The CDR3 covers 14 residues. Germline CDR1 is LNHDA and CDR2 is SQIVND (reference sequence).

CDR3 amino acids: CASSYTGGLAGYTF. The CDR3 DNA is TGTGCCAGCAGTTATACGGGGGGGCTCGCTGGCTACACCTTC. This sequence joins TRBV6-5 and TRBJ1-2; tentatively, D is TRBD1 (6 bases). Trimming removed 3 bases at V and 7 bases at J, with 15 bases between. The CDR3 loop spans 14 amino acids. Germline lookup yields CDR1 MNHEY and CDR2 SVGAGI.

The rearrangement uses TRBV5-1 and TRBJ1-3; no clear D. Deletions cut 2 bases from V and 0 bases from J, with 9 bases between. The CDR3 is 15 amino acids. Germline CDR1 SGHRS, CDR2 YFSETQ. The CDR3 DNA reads TGCGCCAGCAGCTTACAACCGAGCTCTGGAAACACCATATATTTT. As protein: CASSLQPSSGNTIYF.

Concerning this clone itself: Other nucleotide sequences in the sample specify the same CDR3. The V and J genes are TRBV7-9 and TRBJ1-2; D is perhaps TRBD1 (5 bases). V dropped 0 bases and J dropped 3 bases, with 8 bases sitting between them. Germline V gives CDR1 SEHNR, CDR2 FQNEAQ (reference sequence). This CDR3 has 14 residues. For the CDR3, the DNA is TGTGCCAGCAGCTTAGCGGGGGGAGACTATGGCTACACCTTC. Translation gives CASSLAGGDYGYTF.

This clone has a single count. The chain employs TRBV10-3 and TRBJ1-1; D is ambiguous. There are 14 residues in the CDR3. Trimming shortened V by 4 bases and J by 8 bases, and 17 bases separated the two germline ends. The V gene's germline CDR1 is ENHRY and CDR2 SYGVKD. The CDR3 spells CAISALSDSPEAFF. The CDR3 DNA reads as TGTGCCATCAGTGCGCTGAGCGACTCCCCGGAAGCTTTCTTT.

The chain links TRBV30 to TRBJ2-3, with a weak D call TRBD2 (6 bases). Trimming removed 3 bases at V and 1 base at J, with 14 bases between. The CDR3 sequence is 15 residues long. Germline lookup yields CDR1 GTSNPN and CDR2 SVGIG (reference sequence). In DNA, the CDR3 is TGTGCCTGGAGACGCCTAGGGGAGGGCACAGATACGCAGTATTTT. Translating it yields CAWRRLGEGTDTQYF.

The chain's CDR3 is CASSPPDSYLYNEQFF. CDR3 nucleotides: TGTGCCAGCTCACCACCCGACAGTTACCTCTACAATGAGCAGTTCTTC. The chain combines TRBV18 with TRBJ2-1, with D tentatively TRBD1 (5 bases). The V end lost 0 bases, the J end lost 3 bases, and 12 bases lay between the germline ends. Germline lookup yields CDR1 KGHSH and CDR2 LQKENI. The CDR3 spans 16 residues.

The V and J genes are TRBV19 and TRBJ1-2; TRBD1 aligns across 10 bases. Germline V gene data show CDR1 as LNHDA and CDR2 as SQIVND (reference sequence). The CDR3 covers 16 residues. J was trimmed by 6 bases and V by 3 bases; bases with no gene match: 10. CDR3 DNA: TGTGCCAGTAGTATCGTAGGGACAGGGGAAGATAATGGCTACACCTTC. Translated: CASSIVGTGEDNGYTF.